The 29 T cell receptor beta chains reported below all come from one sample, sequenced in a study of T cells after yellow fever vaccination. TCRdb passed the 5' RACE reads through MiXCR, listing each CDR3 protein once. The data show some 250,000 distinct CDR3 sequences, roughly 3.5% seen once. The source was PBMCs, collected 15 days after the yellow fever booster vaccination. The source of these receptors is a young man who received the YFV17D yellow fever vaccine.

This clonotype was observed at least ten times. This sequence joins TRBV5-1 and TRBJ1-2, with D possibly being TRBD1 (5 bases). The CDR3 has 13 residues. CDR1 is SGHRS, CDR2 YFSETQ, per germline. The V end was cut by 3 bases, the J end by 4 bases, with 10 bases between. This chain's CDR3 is CASSYQDSYGYTF. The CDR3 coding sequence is TGCGCCAGCAGCTACCAAGACAGCTATGGCTACACCTTC. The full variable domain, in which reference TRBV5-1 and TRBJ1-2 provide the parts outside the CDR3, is KAGVTQTPRYLIKTRGQQVTLSCSPISGHRSVSWYQQTPGQGLQFLFEYFSETQRNKGNFPGRFSGRQFSNSRSEMNVSTLELGDSALYLCASSYQDSYGYTFGSGTRLTVV.

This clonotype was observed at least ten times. CDR3 DNA sequence: TGTGCCAGTATGGAACAGGGCGGTAACTATGGCTACACCTTC. Amino acid sequence: CASMEQGGNYGYTF. The chain recombines TRBV19 with TRBJ1-2, with D possibly matching TRBD1 (6 bases). Germline V gives CDR1 LNHDA, CDR2 SQIVND (reference sequence). The CDR3 loop spans 14 amino acids. V lost 7 bases to trimming and J lost 1 base, with 13 bases between them.

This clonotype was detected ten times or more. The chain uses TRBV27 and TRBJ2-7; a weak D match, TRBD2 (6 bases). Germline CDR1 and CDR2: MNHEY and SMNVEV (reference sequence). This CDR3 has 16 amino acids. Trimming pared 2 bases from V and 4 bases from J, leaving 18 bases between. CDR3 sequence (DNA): TGTGCCAGCAGTTTAAGACTAGTGACGCCGCCTTACGAGCAGTACGTC. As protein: CASSLRLVTPPYEQYV.

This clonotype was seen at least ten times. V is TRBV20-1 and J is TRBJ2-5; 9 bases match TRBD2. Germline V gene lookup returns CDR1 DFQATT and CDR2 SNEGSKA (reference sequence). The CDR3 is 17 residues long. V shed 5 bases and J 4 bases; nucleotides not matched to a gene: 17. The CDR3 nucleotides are TGCAGTGCTCCCCGGGAGAGCGGGGGGTACGCCCGAGAGACCCAGTACTTC. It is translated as CSAPRESGGYARETQYF.

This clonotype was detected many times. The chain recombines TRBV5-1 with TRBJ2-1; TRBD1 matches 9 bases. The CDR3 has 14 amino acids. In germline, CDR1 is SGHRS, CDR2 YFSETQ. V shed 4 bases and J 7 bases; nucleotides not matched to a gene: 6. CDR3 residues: CASSPGQGGNEQFF. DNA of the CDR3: TGCGCCAGCAGCCCGGGACAGGGAGGGAATGAGCAGTTCTTC. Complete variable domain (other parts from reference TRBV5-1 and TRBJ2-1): KAGVTQTPRYLIKTRGQQVTLSCSPISGHRSVSWYQQTPGQGLQFLFEYFSETQRNKGNFPGRFSGRQFSNSRSEMNVSTLELGDSALYLCASSPGQGGNEQFFGPGTRLTVL.

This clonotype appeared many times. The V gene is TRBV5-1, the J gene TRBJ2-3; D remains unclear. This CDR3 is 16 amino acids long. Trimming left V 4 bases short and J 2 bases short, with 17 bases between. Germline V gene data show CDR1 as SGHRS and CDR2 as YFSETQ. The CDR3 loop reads CASSPAPGSTTDTQYF. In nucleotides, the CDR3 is TGCGCCAGCAGCCCCGCCCCGGGTAGTACCACAGATACGCAGTATTTT. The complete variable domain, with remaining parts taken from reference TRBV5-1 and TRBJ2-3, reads KAGVTQTPRYLIKTRGQQVTLSCSPISGHRSVSWYQQTPGQGLQFLFEYFSETQRNKGNFPGRFSGRQFSNSRSEMNVSTLELGDSALYLCASSPAPGSTTDTQYFGPGTRLTVL.

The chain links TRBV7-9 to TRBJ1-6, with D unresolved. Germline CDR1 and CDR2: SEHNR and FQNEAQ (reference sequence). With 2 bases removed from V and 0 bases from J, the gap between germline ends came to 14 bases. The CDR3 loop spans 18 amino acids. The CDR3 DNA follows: TGTGCCAGCAGCTTAAGGGCGCCAAACAGCTCCTATAATTCACCCCTCCACTTT. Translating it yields CASSLRAPNSSYNSPLHF.

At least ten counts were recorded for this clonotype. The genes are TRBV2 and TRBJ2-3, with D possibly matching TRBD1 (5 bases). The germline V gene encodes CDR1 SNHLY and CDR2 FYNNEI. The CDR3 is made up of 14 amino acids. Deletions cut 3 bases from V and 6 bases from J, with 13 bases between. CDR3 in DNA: TGTGCCAGCAGTGACAGGGTCTTAGGGGATACGCAGTATTTT. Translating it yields CASSDRVLGDTQYF.

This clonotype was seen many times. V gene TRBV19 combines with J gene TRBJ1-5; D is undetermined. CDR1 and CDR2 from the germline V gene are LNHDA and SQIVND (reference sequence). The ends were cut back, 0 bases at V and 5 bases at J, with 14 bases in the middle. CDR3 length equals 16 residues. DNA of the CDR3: TGTGCCAGTAGTATAGATCGTCCGGCAGCTTATCAGCCCCAGCATTTT. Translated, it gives CASSIDRPAAYQPQHF. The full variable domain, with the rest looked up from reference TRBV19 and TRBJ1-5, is DGGITQSPKYLFRKEGQNVTLSCEQNLNHDAMYWYRQDPGQGLRLIYYSQIVNDFQKGDIAEGYSVSREKKESFPLTVTSAQKNPTAFYLCASSIDRPAAYQPQHFGDGTRLSIL.

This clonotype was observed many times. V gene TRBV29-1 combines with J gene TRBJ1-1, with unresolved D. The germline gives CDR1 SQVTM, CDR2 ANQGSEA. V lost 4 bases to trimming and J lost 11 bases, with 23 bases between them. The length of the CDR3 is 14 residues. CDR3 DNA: TGCAGCGTTGCCGACCAGGATCCGGGCTCCGGGGCTTTCTTT. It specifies CSVADQDPGSGAFF.

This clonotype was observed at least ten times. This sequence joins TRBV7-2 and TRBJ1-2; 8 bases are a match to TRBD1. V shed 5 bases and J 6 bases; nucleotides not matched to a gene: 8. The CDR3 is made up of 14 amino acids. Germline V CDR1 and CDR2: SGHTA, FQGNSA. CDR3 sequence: CASSRYGQGDGYTF. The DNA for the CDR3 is TGTGCCAGCAGCCGTTACGGACAGGGAGATGGCTACACCTTC.

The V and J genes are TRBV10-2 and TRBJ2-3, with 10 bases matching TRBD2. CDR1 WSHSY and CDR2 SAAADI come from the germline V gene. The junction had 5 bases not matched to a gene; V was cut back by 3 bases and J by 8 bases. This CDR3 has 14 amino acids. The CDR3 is CASSDWLAGVTQYF. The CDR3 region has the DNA TGCGCCAGCAGTGATTGGCTAGCGGGGGTTACGCAGTATTTT.

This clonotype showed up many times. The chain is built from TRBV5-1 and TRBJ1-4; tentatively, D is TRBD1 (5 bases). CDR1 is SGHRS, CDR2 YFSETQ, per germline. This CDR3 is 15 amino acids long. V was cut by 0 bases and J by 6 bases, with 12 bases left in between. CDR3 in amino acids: CASSLGDAGDEKLFF. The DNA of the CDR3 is TGCGCCAGCAGCTTGGGGGACGCAGGTGATGAAAAACTGTTTTTT.

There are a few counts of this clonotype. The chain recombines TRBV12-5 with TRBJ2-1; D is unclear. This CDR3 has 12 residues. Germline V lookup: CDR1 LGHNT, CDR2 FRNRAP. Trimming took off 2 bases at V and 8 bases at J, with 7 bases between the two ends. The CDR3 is CASGLRLDEQFF. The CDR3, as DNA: TGTGCTAGTGGTTTGAGGCTCGATGAGCAGTTCTTC.

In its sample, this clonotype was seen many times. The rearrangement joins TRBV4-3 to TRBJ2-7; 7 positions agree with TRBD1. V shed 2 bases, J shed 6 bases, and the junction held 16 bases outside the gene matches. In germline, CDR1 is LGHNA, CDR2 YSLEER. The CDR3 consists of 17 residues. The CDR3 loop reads CASSQQVPYSTGVEQYF. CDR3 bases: TGCGCCAGCAGCCAACAAGTCCCTTACTCAACAGGGGTCGAGCAGTACTTC.

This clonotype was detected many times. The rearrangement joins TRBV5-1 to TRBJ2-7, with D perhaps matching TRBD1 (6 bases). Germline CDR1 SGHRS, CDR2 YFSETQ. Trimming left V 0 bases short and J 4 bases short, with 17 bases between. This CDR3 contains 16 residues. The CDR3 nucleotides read TGCGCCAGCAGCTTGGCACAGGGAACGCCGTCGTACGAGCAGTACTTC. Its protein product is CASSLAQGTPSYEQYF.

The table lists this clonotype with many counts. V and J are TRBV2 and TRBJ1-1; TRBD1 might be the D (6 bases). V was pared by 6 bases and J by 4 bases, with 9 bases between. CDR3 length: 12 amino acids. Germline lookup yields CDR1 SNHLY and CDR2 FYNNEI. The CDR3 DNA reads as TGTGCCAGCAGGAGGGGGGGCACTGAAGCTTTCTTT. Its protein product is CASRRGGTEAFF.

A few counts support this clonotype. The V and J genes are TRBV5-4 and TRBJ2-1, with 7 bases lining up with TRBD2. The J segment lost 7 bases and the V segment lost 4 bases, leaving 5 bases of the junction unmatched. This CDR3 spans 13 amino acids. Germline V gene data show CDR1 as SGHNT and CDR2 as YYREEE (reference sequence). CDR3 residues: CASSGGLVNEQFF. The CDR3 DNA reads TGTGCCAGCAGCGGAGGACTAGTGAATGAGCAGTTCTTC.

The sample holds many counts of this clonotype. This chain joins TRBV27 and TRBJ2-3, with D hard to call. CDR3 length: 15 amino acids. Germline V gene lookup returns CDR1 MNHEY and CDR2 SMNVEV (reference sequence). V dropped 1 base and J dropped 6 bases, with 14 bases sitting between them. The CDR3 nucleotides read TGTGCCAGCAGTTTATTCGGGCAACCGTGGGATACGCAGTATTTT. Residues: CASSLFGQPWDTQYF.

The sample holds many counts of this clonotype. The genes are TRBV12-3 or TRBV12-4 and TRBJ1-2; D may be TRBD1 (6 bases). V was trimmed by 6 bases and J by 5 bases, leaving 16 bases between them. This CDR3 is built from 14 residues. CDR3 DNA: TGTGCCAGCAGCACCGGGGCACAGGGATATGGCTACACCTTC. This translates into CASSTGAQGYGYTF.

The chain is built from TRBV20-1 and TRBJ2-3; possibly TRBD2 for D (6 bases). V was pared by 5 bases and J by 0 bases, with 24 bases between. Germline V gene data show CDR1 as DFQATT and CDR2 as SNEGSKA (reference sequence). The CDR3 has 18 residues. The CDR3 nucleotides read TGCAGTGCTCCGACGACATTCACGGGGAGCGGGAGCACAGATACGCAGTATTTT. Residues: CSAPTTFTGSGSTDTQYF.

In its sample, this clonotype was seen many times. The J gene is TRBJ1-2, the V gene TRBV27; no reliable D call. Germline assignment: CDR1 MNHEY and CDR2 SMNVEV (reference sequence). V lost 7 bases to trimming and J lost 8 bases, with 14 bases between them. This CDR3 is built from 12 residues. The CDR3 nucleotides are TGTGCCAGCATTGACTTCTCAGGAGGCTACACCTTC. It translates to CASIDFSGGYTF.

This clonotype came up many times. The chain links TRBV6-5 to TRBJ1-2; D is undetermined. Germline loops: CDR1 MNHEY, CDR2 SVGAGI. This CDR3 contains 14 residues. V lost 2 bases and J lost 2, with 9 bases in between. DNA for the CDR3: TGTGCCAGCAGTTACCGGGCGCCAAACTATGGCTACACCTTC. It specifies CASSYRAPNYGYTF.

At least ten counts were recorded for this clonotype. CDR3 residues: CASSQDLGLAGGPTGELFF. The CDR3 DNA follows: TGTGCCAGCAGCCAAGATCTAGGACTAGCGGGGGGGCCGACCGGGGAGCTGTTTTTT. This sequence joins TRBV4-2 and TRBJ2-2, with TRBD2 matching over 15 bases. The trim removed 0 bases at V and 5 bases at J, leaving 7 bases unmatched. The CDR3 length is 19 residues. The germline V gene has CDR1 LGHNA and CDR2 YNFKEQ.

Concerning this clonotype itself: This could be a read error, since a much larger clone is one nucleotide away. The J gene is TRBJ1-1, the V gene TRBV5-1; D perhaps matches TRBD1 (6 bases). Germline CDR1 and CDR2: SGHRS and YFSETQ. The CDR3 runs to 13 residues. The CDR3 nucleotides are TGCGCCAGCAGCTTGGGGGGGGCAGCTGAAGCTTACTTT. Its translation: CASSLGGAAEAYF.

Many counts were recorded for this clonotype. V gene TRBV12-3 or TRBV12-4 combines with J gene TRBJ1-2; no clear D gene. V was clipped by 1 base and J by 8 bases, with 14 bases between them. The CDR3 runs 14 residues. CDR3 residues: CASSLVGNPEGYTF. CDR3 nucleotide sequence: TGTGCCAGCAGTTTAGTTGGGAATCCGGAGGGCTACACCTTC.

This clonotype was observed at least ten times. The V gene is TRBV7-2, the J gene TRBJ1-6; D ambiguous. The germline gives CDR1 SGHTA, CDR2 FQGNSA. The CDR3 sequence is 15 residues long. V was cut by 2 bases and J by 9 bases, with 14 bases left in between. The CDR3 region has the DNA TGTGCCAGCAGCTTATGGTCGATTACGGGTTCACCCCTCCACTTT. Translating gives CASSLWSITGSPLHF.

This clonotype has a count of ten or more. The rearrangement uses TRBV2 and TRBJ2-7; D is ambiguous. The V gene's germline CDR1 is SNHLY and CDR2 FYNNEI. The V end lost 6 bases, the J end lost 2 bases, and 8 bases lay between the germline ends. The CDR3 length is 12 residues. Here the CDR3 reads CASSPRAYEQYV. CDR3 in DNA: TGTGCCAGCAGCCCCCGAGCCTACGAGCAGTACGTC.

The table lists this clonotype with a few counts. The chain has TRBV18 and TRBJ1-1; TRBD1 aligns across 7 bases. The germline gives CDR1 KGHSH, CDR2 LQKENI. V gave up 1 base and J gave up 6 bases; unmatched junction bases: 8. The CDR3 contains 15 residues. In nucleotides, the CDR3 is TGTGCCAGCTCACCACTGACAGGGTCTTACGCTGAAGCTTTCTTT. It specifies CASSPLTGSYAEAFF.